The subject of this entry is one T cell receptor (beta chain). What it recognizes is unknown. The V end was cut by 5 bases, the J end by 1 base, with 7 bases between. Germline-derived CDR1 and CDR2 are SGHTA and FQGNSA. The CDR3 contains 13 residues. The data are from a study of shared clonotypes between healthy human individuals. Study context: Every donor yielded three CD4 naive, three CD4 memory, two CD8 naive and one CD8 memory plate.

Regarding the study as a whole: Generation of non-shared clonotypes was less probable than generation of clonotypes shared by all four donors.

CD4+ cells yielded CD45RA+ naive and CD45RA-negative memory subsets. Once extracted for a subset, genomic DNA was divided evenly among several immunoSEQ plates. Using immunoSEQ multiplex PCR, the repertoire was profiled, and TCRdb retains in-frame clones only, with some absent. The sample consists of roughly 700,000 clones, roughly 70% of them appearing once. The chain uses TRBV7-2 and TRBJ2-3; D gene unclear. Sequences were obtained from memory CD4+ T cells sorted from blood. The sample's subset: CD45RA-negative fraction. The clonotype was recovered from a woman aged 25 to 39 in good health. The CDR3 is CASSVSGTDTQYF. The DNA for the CDR3 is TGTGCCAGCAGCGTTTCGGGCACAGATACGCAGTATTTT. Supplemented by reference TRBV7-2 and TRBJ2-3, the full variable domain reads GAGVSQSPSNKVTEKGKDVELRCDPISGHTALYWYRQSLGQGLEFLIYFQGNSAPDKSGLPSDRFSAERTGGSVSTLTIQRTQQEDSAVYLCASSVSGTDTQYFGPGTRLTVL.